This T cell receptor (beta chain) was identified during a study of patients and donors after allogeneic stem cell transplantation. TCRdb independently ran MiXCR on the RT-PCR reads; one entry per CDR3 protein. The sample carries roughly 200,000 distinct CDR3 sequences, around 40% recorded once. This CDR3 spans 13 amino acids. V was shortened by 3 bases and J by 1 base, with 5 bases between the two germline ends. Germline assignment: CDR1 KGHDR and CDR2 SFDVKD. The sample was blood, either unsorted or a sorted T cell fraction (not recorded which). This rearrangement joins TRBV24-1 to TRBJ1-1; D unresolved. This TCR came from a human donor who was either an allogeneic HSCT recipient or a stem cell or donor lymphocyte infusion donor (not recorded which). It is not recorded whose cells these are; they may come from a transplant donor. In nucleotides, the CDR3 is TGTGCCACCAGTGATCGGAGGAACACTGAAGCTTTCTTT. It encodes CATSDRRNTEAFF.